This T cell receptor beta chain was sequenced during a study of CD8 T cells in ankylosing spondylitis. Study-wide results and limits: CD8+ disease-linked clones were present at relatively low frequencies in blood. Seemingly characteristic of ankylosing spondylitis blood was a TCR beta motif consisting of roughly 8 highly homologous variants.

One entry per CDR3 protein results from TCRdb running MiXCR on the 5' RACE reads. The data hold 250,000 to 350,000 distinct CDR3 sequences, with 20% observed a single time. Of note for this clonotype: The antigen is undetermined.

CDR3 length equals 12 residues. V lost 5 bases, J lost 5 bases, and 8 bases lay in between. CDR1 is SGHTA and CDR2 is FQGNSA in the germline V gene. V and J are TRBV7-2 and TRBJ2-3; D gene ambiguous. Sequenced: blood, either unsorted or a sorted T cell fraction (not recorded which). The sequence derives from a male donor with ankylosing spondylitis or in good health (not recorded which). The CDR3 region is CASSPNRDTQYF. CDR3 nucleotides: TGTGCCAGCAGCCCCAACCGAGATACGCAGTATTTT.